The clone carrying this T cell receptor beta chain was recorded at least ten times. Its antigen is still unknown. Investigators amplified TCR beta CDR3 regions from RNA transcripts. After a first-round RT-PCR with HTBI primers, a second-round multiplex PCR was run. TCRdb analysed the multiplex PCR reads with MiXCR anew, one entry per CDR3 protein. Of about 400,000 distinct CDR3 sequences listed, approximately 15% are singletons. Aged 18 to 65, hyperthyroidism patients had been newly diagnosed, with under 2 months' duration. Symptoms, serum thyroxine and TRAb, thyroid ultrasound, and orbital computed tomography formed the diagnostic basis. The record originates from a study of Graves' ophthalmopathy and Graves' hyperthyroidism. In the study overall: Peripheral blood sampling preceded any treatment and occurred at initial diagnosis. Study-wide points: As the model predicted ophthalmopathy progression, it achieved a sensitivity of around 70% and a specificity of around 73%.

The CDR3 runs 14 residues. Trimming cost V 3 bases and J 0 bases, with 8 bases left between them. Germline V gene sequence: CDR1 SGHTA, CDR2 FQGNSA. This clonotype originated in a woman younger than 30 with stable Graves' hyperthyroidism. The chain recombines TRBV7-2 with TRBJ2-5, with unresolved D. The sequencing sample was made of peripheral blood. CDR3 in amino acids: CASSFWSDQETQYF. In DNA form, the CDR3 reads TGTGCCAGCAGCTTTTGGTCAGACCAAGAGACCCAGTACTTC.